This record covers a single T cell receptor (beta chain). The antigen is undetermined. The data were taken from a study of cytomegalovirus exposure and HLA in healthy donors. Study summary: The Caucasian-associated ancestry cluster contained 81% of the roughly 390 genotyped donors. General observations from the study: Segments of the TCR beta V type were, in most cases, productive about 87% or about 30% of the time in an earlier analysis. Using the classifier, cytomegalovirus status was reportedly diagnosed with high specificity and sensitivity.

The CDR3 is 15 residues long. Germline CDR1 MGHRA, CDR2 YSYEKL. The trim removed 1 base at V and 1 base at J, leaving 2 bases unmatched. PCR employed 60 Vbeta and 13 Jbeta primers. Here immunoSEQ multiplex PCR was the method, and the copy in TCRdb shows in-frame clones only, minus some. Across about 79,000 clones, the top ten clones capture roughly 4.8% of the sample. The sequence was obtained from a man in his thirties or forties in good health and CMV-seronegative. The chain joins TRBV4-1 to TRBJ2-3, with 7 bases matching TRBD2. Material: PBMCs. The CDR3 here is CASSQAGGGTDTQYF. The CDR3 DNA is TGCGCCAGCAGCCAAGCTGGGGGGGGCACAGATACGCAGTATTTT.